The T cell receptor (beta chain) described here comes from a study of blood T cell repertoires in COVID-19. Overall study context: Samples representing acute and convalescent COVID-19 were sourced from the United States, Italy and Spain. Sample material is recorded as cDNA or gDNA derived from T cells, B-cell-depleted T cells, or PBMCs.

The trim removed 7 bases at V and 5 bases at J, leaving 7 bases unmatched. The CDR3 has 15 residues. Germline CDR1 and CDR2: MNHEY and SVGAGI. Original handling: Using reference gene primer amplification, nucleated cell counts were estimated. TCRdb's table, derived via immunoSEQ multiplex PCR, lists solely in-frame clones and lacks some. Clone size and V and J calls were adopted from that table, with D and trimming inferred from the DNA. The data show about 59,000 clones, around four fifths seen once. The clonotype originates from a woman older than 75 with acute or convalescent COVID-19. The specimen sequenced was peripheral blood. This chain uses TRBV6-5 with TRBJ2-2, with 10 bases identical to TRBD1. In DNA form, the CDR3 reads TGTGCCAGCATCGAGACAGGGGGCTGGACCGGGGAGCTGTTTTTT. Encoded protein: CASIETGGWTGELFF.